The 15 T cell receptor beta chains below were found in one sample sequenced in a study of shared clonotypes between healthy human individuals. Measured with immunoSEQ multiplex PCR; TCRdb has only the in-frame clones, and not every one. The sample has hundreds of thousands of clones, about two thirds seen once. Sequencing used memory CD4+ T cells sorted from blood. This sample's subset: CD45RA-negative fraction. The receptors here all came from a woman aged 30 to 39 in good health.

The genes are TRBV11-2 and TRBJ2-3; TRBD2 might be the D (6 bases). The V and J ends lost 3 bases and 3 bases respectively, with 10 bases between them. Germline lookup yields CDR1 SGHAT and CDR2 FQNNGV. The CDR3 sequence is 14 residues long. CDR3 bases: TGTGCCAGCAGCTTGGGGGGTAGGACAGATACGCAGTATTTT. This gives the protein CASSLGGRTDTQYF.

This rearrangement joins TRBV18 to TRBJ1-5; the match to TRBD1 covers 8 bases. With 8 bases clipped from V and 4 bases from J, the junction kept 7 bases outside the gene matches. Germline V lookup: CDR1 KGHSH, CDR2 LQKENI. CDR3 length: 14 amino acids. The CDR3 loop reads CASTTQGANQPQHF. The DNA of the CDR3 is TGTGCCAGCACTACCCAGGGGGCGAATCAGCCCCAGCATTTT.

The V call is TRBV4-1, the J call TRBJ2-5, with D maybe TRBD2 (5 bases). Germline V CDR1 and CDR2: MGHRA, YSYEKL. The CDR3 runs 15 residues. The ends were cut back, 1 base at V and 0 bases at J, with 9 bases in the middle. The CDR3 is CASSQALRDQETQYF. CDR3 sequence (DNA): TGCGCCAGCAGCCAAGCGCTGCGGGACCAAGAGACCCAGTACTTC.

In nucleotides, the CDR3 is TGCAGCGTTTCGGGCGGGACAGTCACAGATACGCAGTATTTT. Amino acid sequence: CSVSGGTVTDTQYF. The chain is built from TRBV29-1 and TRBJ2-3; a weak D match, TRBD1 (7 bases). V dropped 5 bases and J dropped 2 bases, with 14 bases sitting between them. In germline, CDR1 is SQVTM, CDR2 ANQGSEA. CDR3 length: 14 residues.

This clone was recorded once. The chain combines TRBV15 with TRBJ2-7, with D perhaps matching TRBD2 (7 bases). CDR1 LNHNV and CDR2 YYDKDF come from the germline V gene (reference sequence). The CDR3 length is 17 residues. V was cut by 0 bases and J by 6 bases, with 21 bases left in between. Here the CDR3 reads CATSRDWGSRGPSEQYF. CDR3 nucleotide sequence: TGTGCCACCAGCAGAGATTGGGGGTCGCGGGGGCCAAGCGAGCAGTACTTC. The complete variable domain, with remaining parts taken from reference TRBV15 and TRBJ2-7, reads DAMVIQNPRYQVTQFGKPVTLSCSQTLNHNVMYWYQQKSSQAPKLLFHYYDKDFNNEADTPDNFQSRRPNTSFCFLDIRSPGLGDTAMYLCATSRDWGSRGPSEQYFGPGTRLTVT.

This rearrangement joins TRBV29-1 to TRBJ2-1; 9 positions agree with TRBD2. The germline V gene has CDR1 SQVTM and CDR2 ANQGSEA. V trimming: 6 bases; J trimming: 4 bases; junction bases outside the gene matches: 13. CDR3 length: 16 amino acids. In DNA form, the CDR3 reads TGCAGCGTCCCGGTGGGGCGGGAGGGTTGGTACAATGAGCAGTTCTTC. Its translation: CSVPVGREGWYNEQFF.

The genes are TRBV7-9 and TRBJ2-1; perhaps TRBD1 as D (7 bases). The V end lost 7 bases, the J end lost 1 base, and 14 bases lay between the germline ends. The germline CDR1 and CDR2 sequences are SEHNR and FQNEAQ (reference sequence). The CDR3 loop spans 15 amino acids. The chain's CDR3 is CASNVQGRSYNEQFF. The DNA for the CDR3 is TGTGCCAGCAACGTACAGGGGAGGTCCTACAATGAGCAGTTCTTC.

V is TRBV30 and J is TRBJ1-1; TRBD1 agrees at 8 bases. Trimming cost V 0 bases and J 6 bases; bases outside gene matches: 6. In germline, CDR1 is GTSNPN, CDR2 SVGIG (reference sequence). This CDR3 has 14 amino acids. CDR3 sequence reads: CAWSVTGGGAEAFF. For the CDR3, the DNA is TGTGCCTGGAGTGTCACAGGGGGGGGTGCTGAAGCTTTCTTT.

The chain employs TRBV18 and TRBJ2-5, with 11 bases that match TRBD2. The germline V gene has CDR1 KGHSH and CDR2 LQKENI. This CDR3 region has 14 residues. The trim removed 4 bases at V and 3 bases at J, leaving 1 base unmatched. CDR3 loop: CASSQTSGKETQYF. DNA for the CDR3: TGTGCCAGCTCACAGACTAGCGGGAAAGAGACCCAGTACTTC. Complete variable domain (other parts from reference TRBV18 and TRBJ2-5): NAGVMQNPRHLVRRRGQEARLRCSPMKGHSHVYWYRQLPEEGLKFMVYLQKENIIDESGMPKERFSAEFPKEGPSILRIQQVVRGDSAAYFCASSQTSGKETQYFGPGTRLLVL.

This clone was picked up a small number of times. V and J are TRBV7-9 and TRBJ2-5; 9 positions match TRBD2. Germline CDR1 is SEHNR and CDR2 is FQNEAQ (reference sequence). The length of the CDR3 is 15 residues. Germline trimming cut 4 bases from V and 5 bases from J; bases unmatched to any gene: 8. The CDR3 sequence is CASSSRTAGGETQYF. The DNA for the CDR3 is TGTGCCAGCAGCTCGCGTACGGCGGGAGGGGAGACCCAGTACTTC.

As concerns this clone: Different DNA sequences within this sample yield the same CDR3. The chain uses TRBV5-6 and TRBJ2-7, with a weak D call TRBD1 (6 bases). Trimming pared 4 bases from V and 2 bases from J, leaving 10 bases between. The CDR3 sequence is 13 residues long. The germline V gene encodes CDR1 SGHDT and CDR2 YYEEEE. The CDR3 DNA reads as TGTGCCAGCAGCCGCAGGGGAGCCTACGAGCAGTACTTC. This translates into CASSRRGAYEQYF.

This clone was seen only a few times. This sequence joins TRBV23-1 and TRBJ1-2; D remains ambiguous. Being an ORF, TRBV23-1 has a function that is uncertain. CDR3 length equals 14 residues. Trimming stripped 0 bases from V and 3 bases from J, with 8 bases between. For the CDR3, the DNA is TGCGCCAGCAGTCAATCGAAGACATACTATGGCTACACCTTC. It translates to CASSQSKTYYGYTF.

The chain carries TRBV7-2 and TRBJ2-4, with a weak D call TRBD2 (6 bases). Germline CDR1 reads SGHTA; CDR2 reads FQGNSA. With 3 bases removed from V and 0 bases from J, the gap between germline ends came to 6 bases. CDR3 length equals 14 residues. The CDR3 region has the DNA TGTGCCAGCAGCTTGGGACTAGCCAAAAACATTCAGTACTTC. Its protein product is CASSLGLAKNIQYF.

The chain has TRBV2 and TRBJ2-5; tentatively, D is TRBD2 (5 bases). Trimming removed 3 bases from V and 9 bases from J, with 20 bases in between. Germline CDR1 SNHLY, CDR2 FYNNEI. This CDR3 region has 15 residues. The CDR3 DNA reads as TGTGCCAGCAGTGAGCGGCCCCGAGGGTACGCGGCCCAGTACTTC. Amino acids: CASSERPRGYAAQYF.

The J gene is TRBJ2-3, the V gene TRBV5-1, with 10 positions matching TRBD2. Germline trimming cut 3 bases from V and 14 bases from J; bases unmatched to any gene: 12. The CDR3 runs 14 residues. Germline lookup yields CDR1 SGHRS and CDR2 YFSETQ. CDR3 bases: TGCGCCAGCAGCTCGCAATTCTCTAGCGGGAGTTCGTATTTT. Encoded protein: CASSSQFSSGSSYF.